This entry lists 14 T cell receptor beta chains sequenced from one sample in a study of PD-L1 blockade in urothelial cancer. The table came from immunoSEQ multiplex PCR; TCRdb's copy has only in-frame clones and leaves some out. The profile shows about 52,000 clones, approximately 80% of them singletons. The time point here: pretreatment peripheral blood. Material: PBMCs, obtained around atezolizumab (anti-PD-L1) treatment. These TCRs come from a man aged 50 or older with urothelial cancer.

This clone was recorded a few times. This rearrangement joins TRBV11-3 to TRBJ2-1; 9 nucleotides agree with TRBD1. The CDR3 sequence is 14 residues long. The V gene end was trimmed by 5 bases and the J gene end by 4 bases; junction bases not matched to a gene: 3. The germline V gene encodes CDR1 SGHNT and CDR2 YENEEA. The CDR3 is CASSPTGGYNEQFF. Written as DNA, the CDR3 is TGTGCCAGCAGCCCGACAGGGGGGTACAATGAGCAGTTCTTC.

The chain employs TRBV14 and TRBJ2-7; TRBD2 matches 10 bases. Trimming removed 4 bases from V and 5 bases from J; junction bases left unmatched: 5. The CDR3 covers 14 residues. Germline V gene sequence: CDR1 SGHDN, CDR2 FVKESK. The CDR3 sequence is CASSLGLAEDEQYF. The CDR3, as DNA: TGTGCCAGCAGCCTCGGACTAGCGGAAGACGAGCAGTACTTC.

The chain recombines TRBV9 with TRBJ1-2; 7 nucleotides line up with TRBD1. The germline CDR1 and CDR2 sequences are SGDLS and YYNGEE. The trim removed 1 base at V and 4 bases at J, leaving 7 bases unmatched. The CDR3 contains 15 residues. The CDR3 here is CASSVTGDAPYGYTF. In DNA, the CDR3 is TGTGCCAGCAGCGTAACAGGGGACGCTCCCTATGGCTACACCTTC. The full variable domain, in which reference TRBV9 and TRBJ1-2 provide the parts outside the CDR3, is DSGVTQTPKHLITATGQRVTLRCSPRSGDLSVYWYQQSLDQGLQFLIQYYNGEERAKGNILERFSAQQFPDLHSELNLSSLELGDSALYFCASSVTGDAPYGYTFGSGTRLTVV.

The chain has TRBV7-6 and TRBJ1-6, with 7 bases aligning to TRBD1. Trimming cost V 7 bases and J 1 base; bases outside gene matches: 4. The CDR3 has 15 residues. The V gene's germline CDR1 is SGHVS and CDR2 FNYEAQ. As DNA, the CDR3 is TGTGCCAGCACCGTGACAGGGTCCTATAATTCACCCCTCCACTTT. It is translated as CASTVTGSYNSPLHF. The full variable domain, in which reference TRBV7-6 and TRBJ1-6 provide the parts outside the CDR3, is GAGVSQSPRYKVTKRGQDVALRCDPISGHVSLYWYRQALGQGPEFLTYFNYEAQQDKSGLPNDRFSAERPEGSISTLTIQRTEQRDSAMYRCASTVTGSYNSPLHFGNGTRLTVT.

The V call is TRBV30, the J call TRBJ2-7; D is unresolved. Trimming pared 2 bases from V and 1 base from J, leaving 6 bases between. The CDR3 is made up of 12 amino acids. CDR1 and CDR2 from the germline V gene are GTSNPN and SVGIG (reference sequence). CDR3 sequence reads: CAWSRTSYEQYF. DNA for the CDR3: TGTGCCTGGAGTCGCACTTCCTACGAGCAGTACTTC.

The V and J genes are TRBV6-1 and TRBJ1-2; 9 nucleotides match TRBD1. The trim removed 6 bases at V and 7 bases at J, leaving 6 bases unmatched. The CDR3 covers 13 residues. Germline-derived CDR1 and CDR2 are MNHNS and SASEGT. The CDR3 spells CASSTGGGVGYTF. As DNA, the CDR3 is TGTGCCAGCAGCACAGGGGGCGGGGTTGGCTACACCTTC.

The chain couples TRBV5-1 to TRBJ1-6, with D tentatively TRBD1 (5 bases). The CDR3 contains 15 residues. Germline V gene sequence: CDR1 SGHRS, CDR2 YFSETQ. Trimming removed 4 bases from V and 4 bases from J, with 12 bases in between. Written as DNA, the CDR3 is TGCGCCAGCAGCACAAGGGGCACTTATAATTCACCCCTCCACTTT. Protein sequence: CASSTRGTYNSPLHF.

V is TRBV10-3 and J is TRBJ2-7; D is uncertain. V was clipped by 10 bases and J by 0 bases, with 7 bases between them. The CDR3 contains 11 residues. CDR1 and CDR2 from the germline V gene are ENHRY and SYGVKD. The CDR3 nucleotides read TGTGCCACCACTACCTCCTACGAGCAGTACTTC. Protein sequence: CATTTSYEQYF.

V usage is TRBV7-6 and J usage is TRBJ2-7; 11 bases are a match to TRBD2. The trim removed 4 bases at V and 2 bases at J, leaving 10 bases unmatched. This CDR3 spans 17 amino acids. Per germline, CDR1 SGHVS and CDR2 FNYEAQ. CDR3 sequence: CASSSAPLAGGPYEQYF. The CDR3, as DNA: TGTGCCAGCAGCTCAGCGCCCCTAGCGGGGGGCCCCTACGAGCAGTACTTC.

To note about this clone: The junction shows a germline mismatch at one end, possibly a read error. V is TRBV7-7 and J is TRBJ1-6; 9 bases line up with TRBD1. The germline gives CDR1 SSHAT, CDR2 FNYEAQ (reference sequence). This CDR3 is 17 amino acids long. The CDR3 nucleotides read TGTGCTAGCAGCTCGGGACAGGGTGAAGCTATTGATTCACCCCTCCACTTT. It codes for CASSSGQGEAIDSPLHF.

Only one count was recorded for this clone. The chain recombines TRBV9 with TRBJ2-5, with 12 bases that match TRBD2. Trimming removed 3 bases from V and 4 bases from J; junction bases left unmatched: 7. Germline-derived CDR1 and CDR2 are SGDLS and YYNGEE. The CDR3 has 16 amino acids. Written as DNA, the CDR3 is TGTGCCAGCAGCGCCACCGGGACTAGCGGGTCAGAGACCCAGTACTTC. Its protein is CASSATGTSGSETQYF.

V and J are TRBV27 and TRBJ2-1, with 11 nucleotides matching TRBD2. J lost 5 bases, V lost 6 bases, and 6 bases had no gene match. The germline gives CDR1 MNHEY, CDR2 SMNVEV (reference sequence). The CDR3 sequence is 15 residues long. CDR3 in amino acids: CASSAGTSGNNEQFF. DNA of the CDR3: TGTGCCAGCAGCGCCGGGACTAGCGGTAACAATGAGCAGTTCTTC.

The CDR3 bases are TGCGCCAGCAGTGATGGCGGCTCCCAAGAGACCCAGTACTTC. The encoded protein is CASSDGGSQETQYF. The V gene is TRBV10-2, the J gene TRBJ2-5; D is unclear. The CDR3 has 14 residues. Trimming left V 3 bases short and J 1 base short, with 9 bases between. Germline lookup yields CDR1 WSHSY and CDR2 SAAADI.

This chain connects TRBV10-3 to TRBJ1-5; D might be TRBD1 (6 bases). This CDR3 region has 16 residues. Germline V CDR1 and CDR2: ENHRY, SYGVKD. Trimming took 0 bases from V and 6 from J, leaving 15 bases between them. The CDR3 reads CAISESSSRGSQPQHF. In DNA, the CDR3 is TGTGCCATCAGTGAGTCGAGTTCTAGGGGGTCTCAGCCCCAGCATTTT.